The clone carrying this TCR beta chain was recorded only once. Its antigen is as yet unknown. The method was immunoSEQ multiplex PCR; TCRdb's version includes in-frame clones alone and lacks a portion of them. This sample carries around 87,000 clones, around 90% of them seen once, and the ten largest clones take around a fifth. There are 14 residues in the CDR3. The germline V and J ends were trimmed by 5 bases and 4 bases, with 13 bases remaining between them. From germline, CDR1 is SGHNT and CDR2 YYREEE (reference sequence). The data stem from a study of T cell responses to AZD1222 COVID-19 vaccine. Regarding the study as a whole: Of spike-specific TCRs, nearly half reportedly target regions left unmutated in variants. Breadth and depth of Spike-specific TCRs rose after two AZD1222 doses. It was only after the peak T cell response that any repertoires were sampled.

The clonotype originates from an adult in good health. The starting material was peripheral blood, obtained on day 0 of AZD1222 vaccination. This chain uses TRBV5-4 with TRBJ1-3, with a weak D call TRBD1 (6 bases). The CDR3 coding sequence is TGTGCCAGCAGTCGAGGGGGGCGAGGAAACACCATATATTTT. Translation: CASSRGGRGNTIYF.